This TCR beta chain was profiled in a study of post-analysis software for immune sequencing data. Background on the study: In terms of disease course, relapsing-remitting, secondary progressive and progressive-relapsing multiple sclerosis were included. Overall study results and limits: Among multiple sclerosis patients, normalized Chao1 diversity was significantly below that of controls. In patients, TRBV5-6, TRBV5-1 and TRBV20-1 belonged to roughly 5 TRBV segments found more frequently than in controls. Samples sharing a preparation batch grouped tightly together when assessed by F measure.

The TCR beta cDNA libraries contained unique molecular identifiers. Researchers reported roughly 0.5 million cDNA molecules coming from approximately 0.95 to 9.8 million T cells. From the PCR reads, TCRdb called clonotypes with MiXCR, one entry per CDR3 protein. The data hold about 430,000 distinct CDR3 sequences, with approximately 39% observed a single time. This clonotype has just a few counts. Its antigen is still unknown. There are 16 residues in the CDR3. With V trimmed by 0 bases and J by 7 bases, 4 bases remained unmatched. Looked up from germline, CDR1 is LGHNA and CDR2 is YSLEER. This chain joins TRBV4-3 and TRBJ2-1; 12 bases are shared with TRBD2. This TCR came from a girl aged 2 to 10 with multiple sclerosis. The sequenced material came from blood. The CDR3 loop is CASSQDRLAGGNEQFF. CDR3 bases: TGCGCCAGCAGCCAAGATCGCCTAGCGGGAGGGAATGAGCAGTTCTTC.